The 9 T cell receptor beta chains below were found in one sample sequenced in a study of blood T cells in healthy people across ages. Using a J-beta primer mix together with a sample-barcoded 5' primer, a second PCR was run for 7 to 11 cycles. One entry per CDR3 protein results from TCRdb running MiXCR on the 5' RACE reads. The sample has about 1.6 million distinct CDR3 sequences; almost 35% are singletons. Sample: blood. These receptors were taken from a woman younger than 45 in good health.

This clonotype was counted a few times. CDR3 region: CASSYSSPRGGVPRMGNEQFF. Here the CDR3 DNA reads TGTGCCAGCAGTTACTCCTCCCCCAGAGGGGGCGTCCCCAGGATGGGAAATGAGCAGTTCTTC. This chain connects TRBV6-2 or TRBV6-3 to TRBJ2-1, with 7 bases lining up with TRBD1. The germline V gene has CDR1 MNHEY and CDR2 SVGEGT. This CDR3 spans 21 amino acids. V shed 0 bases and J 7 bases; nucleotides not matched to a gene: 24.

In this sample, this clonotype turned up a few times. In DNA, the CDR3 is TGTGCCAGCAGCTTGGGGGAAGCCTATGGCTACACCTTC. Protein sequence: CASSLGEAYGYTF. V gene TRBV7-8 combines with J gene TRBJ1-2, with D tentatively TRBD1 (5 bases). This CDR3 spans 13 amino acids. V was clipped by 3 bases and J by 4 bases, with 9 bases between them. CDR1 is SGHVS and CDR2 is FQNEAQ in the germline V gene.

The chain carries TRBV2 and TRBJ1-1, with D perhaps TRBD1 (5 bases). The V gene lost 4 bases and the J gene lost 0 bases, with 12 bases spanning the gap. CDR1 is SNHLY and CDR2 is FYNNEI in the germline V gene. This CDR3 is built from 15 residues. CDR3 DNA: TGTGCCAGCAGTGGGGGGGGAACCTTGAACACTGAAGCTTTCTTT. It codes for CASSGGGTLNTEAFF.

The sample holds one count of this clonotype. The V and J genes are TRBV6-1 and TRBJ1-1; tentative D call: TRBD1 (5 bases). V lost 2 bases to trimming and J lost 3 bases, with 7 bases between them. The CDR3 runs to 13 residues. Germline V lookup: CDR1 MNHNS, CDR2 SASEGT. CDR3 in DNA: TGTGCCAGCAGTGAAAGGGGTGACACTGAAGCTTTCTTT. Translated, it gives CASSERGDTEAFF.

In its sample, this clonotype was seen a few times. CDR3 DNA: TGTGCCAGCAGCCCACCTTGGGGGCTAGAGACCCAGTACTTC. Amino acids: CASSPPWGLETQYF. The rearrangement uses TRBV11-1 and TRBJ2-5, with D possibly being TRBD1 (6 bases). This CDR3 region has 14 residues. V lost 5 bases, J lost 4 bases, and 14 bases lay in between. Germline-derived CDR1 and CDR2 are SGHAT and FQDESV (reference sequence).

Only a few counts were recorded for this clonotype. The CDR3 loop reads CSAIRQVGDTQYF. CDR3 DNA sequence: TGCAGTGCTATAAGACAGGTCGGGGATACGCAGTATTTT. The chain has TRBV20-1 and TRBJ2-3, with D possibly TRBD1 on 6 matching bases. From germline, CDR1 is DFQATT and CDR2 SNEGSKA (reference sequence). Trimming took off 4 bases at V and 6 bases at J, with 14 bases between the two ends. The CDR3 is 13 residues long.

This clonotype was found a few times. The chain couples TRBV6-2 or TRBV6-3 to TRBJ2-3; 12 nucleotides agree with TRBD2. V lost 8 bases, J lost 3 bases, and 12 bases stayed unmatched. The CDR3 spans 17 residues. CDR1 MNHEY and CDR2 SVGEGT come from the germline V gene. The CDR3 nucleotides are TGTGCCAGCGTCGGACTAGCGGGATATGGGGAAACAGATACGCAGTATTTT. Amino acid sequence: CASVGLAGYGETDTQYF.

This clonotype was found a few times. This sequence joins TRBV18 and TRBJ2-3; D is undetermined. V dropped 8 bases and J dropped 4 bases, with 16 bases sitting between them. Germline V gene data show CDR1 as KGHSH and CDR2 as LQKENI. The CDR3 contains 14 residues. CDR3 coding DNA: TGTGCCAGCACCAAGGTGGCAGTATCAGATACGCAGTATTTT. Protein: CASTKVAVSDTQYF.

This rearrangement joins TRBV29-1 to TRBJ2-7, with D tentatively TRBD2 (6 bases). The CDR3 runs to 13 residues. Looked up from germline, CDR1 is SQVTM and CDR2 is ANQGSEA. Trimming pared 6 bases from V and 3 bases from J, leaving 15 bases between. CDR3 sequence (DNA): TGCAGCGTCGAGGCCAACGGGGGCTACGAGCAGTACTTC. Protein product: CSVEANGGYEQYF.